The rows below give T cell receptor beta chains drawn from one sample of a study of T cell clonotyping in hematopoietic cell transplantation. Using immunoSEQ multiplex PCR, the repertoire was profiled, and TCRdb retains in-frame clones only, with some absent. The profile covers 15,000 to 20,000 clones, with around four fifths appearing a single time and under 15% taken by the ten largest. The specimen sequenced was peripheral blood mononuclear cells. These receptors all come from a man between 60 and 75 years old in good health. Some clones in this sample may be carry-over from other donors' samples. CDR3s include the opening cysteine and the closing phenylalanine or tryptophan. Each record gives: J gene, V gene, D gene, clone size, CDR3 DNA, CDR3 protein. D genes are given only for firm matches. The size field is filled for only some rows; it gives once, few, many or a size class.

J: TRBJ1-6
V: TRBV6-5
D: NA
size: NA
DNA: TGTGCCAGCAGTTACACCCAGACTAATTCACCCCTCCACTTT
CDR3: CASSYTQTNSPLHF

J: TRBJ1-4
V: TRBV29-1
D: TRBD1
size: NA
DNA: TGCAGCGTCGGACAGGGAGGAGATAATGAAAAACTGTTTTTT
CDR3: CSVGQGGDNEKLFF

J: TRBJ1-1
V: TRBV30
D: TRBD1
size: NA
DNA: TGTGCCTGGCACCCACAGGGGCGAACTGAAGCTTTCTTT
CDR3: CAWHPQGRTEAFF

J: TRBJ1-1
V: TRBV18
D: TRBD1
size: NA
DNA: TGTGCCAGCTCACTCGGACAGGCCACCTTTGGGACTGAAGCTTTCTTT
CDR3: CASSLGQATFGTEAFF

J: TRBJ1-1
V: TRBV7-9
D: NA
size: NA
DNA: TGTGCCAGCAGCCCAACAGAGAACACTGAAGCTTTCTTT
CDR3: CASSPTENTEAFF

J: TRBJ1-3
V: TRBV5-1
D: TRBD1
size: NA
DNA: TGCGCCAGCAGCTTGGTAGGGACAGCCTCTGGAAACACCATATATTTT
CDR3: CASSLVGTASGNTIYF

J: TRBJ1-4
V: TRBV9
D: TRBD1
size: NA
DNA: TGTGCCAGCAGCGTAGGACAGGGGGCACCTAATGAAAAACTGTTTTTT
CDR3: CASSVGQGAPNEKLFF

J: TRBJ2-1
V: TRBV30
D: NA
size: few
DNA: TGTGCCTGGAGTTTCACGACTGACGAGCAGTTCTTC
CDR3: CAWSFTTDEQFF

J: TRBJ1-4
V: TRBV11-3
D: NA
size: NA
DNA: TGTGCCAGCAGCTCTCTGGCCCGGGATAATGAAAAACTGTTTTTT
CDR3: CASSSLARDNEKLFF

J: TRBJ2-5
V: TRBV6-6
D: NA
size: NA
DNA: TGTGCCAGCAGTTACAACAGGGCGGAGACCCAGTACTTC
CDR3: CASSYNRAETQYF

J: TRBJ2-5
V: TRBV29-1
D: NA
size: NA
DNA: TGCAGCGGCCTCTTGTGGGAGACCCAGTACTTC
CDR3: CSGLLWETQYF

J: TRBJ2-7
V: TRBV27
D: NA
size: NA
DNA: TGTGCCAGCAGTTACAGGGTACTCTACGAGCAGTACTTC
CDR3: CASSYRVLYEQYF

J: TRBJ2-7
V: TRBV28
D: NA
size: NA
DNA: TGTGCCAGCAGTCTGGGGTGGGGGGCAACACCCTACGAGCAGTACTTC
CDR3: CASSLGWGATPYEQYF

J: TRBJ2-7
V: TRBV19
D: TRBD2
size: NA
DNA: TGTGCCAGTAGTCCAGGGAGGGGTGGCTACGAGCAGTACTTC
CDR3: CASSPGRGGYEQYF

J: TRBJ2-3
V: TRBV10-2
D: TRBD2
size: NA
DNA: TGCGCCAGCGTGAATCGGGGGGTGATGAGCACAGATACGCAGTATTTT
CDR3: CASVNRGVMSTDTQYF

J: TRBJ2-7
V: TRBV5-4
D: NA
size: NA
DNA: TGTGCCAGCAGCTTGTCGGACGAGCAGTACTTC
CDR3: CASSLSDEQYF

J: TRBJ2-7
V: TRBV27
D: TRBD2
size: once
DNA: TGTGCCAGCAGCCGCCGAGAGAGCCTAGCGGGAGCCGGCTACGAGCAGTACTTC
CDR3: CASSRRESLAGAGYEQYF

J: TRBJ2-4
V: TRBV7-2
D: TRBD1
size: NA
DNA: TGTGCCACCACAGGGGCGCCTAACTTAGCCAAAAACATTCAGTACTTC
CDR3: CATTGAPNLAKNIQYF

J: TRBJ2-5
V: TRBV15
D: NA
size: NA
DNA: TGTGCCACCAGCAGAGATGACGGCAAGAGCATTCAAGAGACCCAGTACTTC
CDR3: CATSRDDGKSIQETQYF

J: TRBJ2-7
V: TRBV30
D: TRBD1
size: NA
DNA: TGTGCCTGGAGGACAGGGGTAAACTACGAGCAGTACTTC
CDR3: CAWRTGVNYEQYF

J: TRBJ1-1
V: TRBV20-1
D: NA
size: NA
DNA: TGCAGTGCTAGTTTACACACTGAAGCTTTCTTT
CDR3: CSASLHTEAFF

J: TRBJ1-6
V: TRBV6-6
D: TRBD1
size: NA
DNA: TGTGCCAGCAGTTACCGGGACAGAGGTAATTCACCCCTCCACTTT
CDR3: CASSYRDRGNSPLHF

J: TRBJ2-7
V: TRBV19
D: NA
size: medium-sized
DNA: TGTGCCAGTAGTATATACCCGTCGGGCCTCTACGAGCAGTACTTC
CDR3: CASSIYPSGLYEQYF

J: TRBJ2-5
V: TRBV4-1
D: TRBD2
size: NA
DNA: TGCGCCAGCAGCCAAGAAGGATCCGGGACTAGCGGGAGAGGCGAGATCCAGTACTTC
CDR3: CASSQEGSGTSGRGEIQYF

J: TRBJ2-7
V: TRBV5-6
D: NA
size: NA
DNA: TGTGCCAGCAGCTTCCCGGGACCGGGGGAAACCTACGAGCAGTACTTC
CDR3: CASSFPGPGETYEQYF

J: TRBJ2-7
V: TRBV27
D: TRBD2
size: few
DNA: TGTGCCAGCAGCAGACTAGCTGGTGAGCAGTACTTC
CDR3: CASSRLAGEQYF

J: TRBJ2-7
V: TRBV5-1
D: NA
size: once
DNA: TGCGCCAGCAGCTTGCTACAGGTGGGTCACGAGCAGTACTTC
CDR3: CASSLLQVGHEQYF

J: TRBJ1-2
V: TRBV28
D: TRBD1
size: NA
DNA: TGTGCCAGCAGCTCCGGGACAGGGAATGGCTACACCTTC
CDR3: CASSSGTGNGYTF

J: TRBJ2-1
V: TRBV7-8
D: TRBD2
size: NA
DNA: TGTGCCAGCAGCCTCTTTAGCGGGATCGTGTACAATGAGCAGTTCTTC
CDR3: CASSLFSGIVYNEQFF

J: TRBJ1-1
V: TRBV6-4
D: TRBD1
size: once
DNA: TGTGCCAGCAGTCCAGGGACAGGGGGCTCAGCTTTCTTT
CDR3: CASSPGTGGSAFF

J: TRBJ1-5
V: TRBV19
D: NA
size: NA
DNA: TGTGCCAGTAGTATAGATAGGTGGGACTATCAGCCCCAGCATTTT
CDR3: CASSIDRWDYQPQHF

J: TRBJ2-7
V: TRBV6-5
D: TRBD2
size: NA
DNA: TGTGCCAGCGGGACTAGCGGTCCCTACGAGCAGTACTTC
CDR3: CASGTSGPYEQYF

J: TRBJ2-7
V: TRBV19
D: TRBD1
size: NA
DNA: TGTGCCAGTAGTCGAACAGACAGGGGGCTTTCCTACGAGCAGTACTTC
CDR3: CASSRTDRGLSYEQYF